A single sample gave rise to the 3 T cell receptor beta chains below, sequenced in a study of T-cell reconstitution after alpha-beta-depleted transplantation in children (dated by TCRdb to 2016 to 2017). The library was built by means of PCR. The sequencer listed for this sample is Illumina HiSeq 2500. Molecular barcoding was employed in the preparation of TCR libraries, with unique molecular identifiers being used to normalize TCRbeta repertoire quantification. TCRdb applied fastp at Q25 and MiXCR to the public reads, then kept only in-frame beta chains. Entries that share a CDR3 protein sequence are merged under the most common genes and DNA. The table for this sample lists hundreds of thousands of distinct CDR3 sequences; roughly 17% of them were counted only once. The top ten clones comprise about 1.1% of the sample. The source was PBMCs from the stem cell graft donor, collected from the stem cell graft. The receptors stem from a human donor who donated a stem cell graft to a child with acute myeloid leukemia.

This clonotype was seen more than once but under ten times. This sequence joins TRBV10-2 and TRBJ2-2, with D possibly TRBD2 on 6 matching bases. The CDR3 is made up of 15 amino acids. With 10 bases removed from V and 7 bases from J, the gap between germline ends came to 22 bases. Germline V gene sequence: CDR1 WSHSY, CDR2 SAAADI. CDR3 sequence: CATPFGGTLGGELFF. CDR3 DNA sequence: TGCGCCACCCCTTTTGGAGGGACCCTCGGCGGGGAGCTGTTTTTT.

The V gene is TRBV7-9, the J gene TRBJ1-1, with D perhaps TRBD1 (5 bases). Trimming shortened V by 1 base and J by 6 bases, and 9 bases separated the two germline ends. In germline, CDR1 is SEHNR, CDR2 FQNEAQ (reference sequence). The CDR3 has 13 residues. CDR3 residues: CASSLGQSPEAFF. For the CDR3, the DNA is TGTGCCAGCAGCTTAGGACAGAGTCCTGAAGCTTTCTTT.

In its sample, this clonotype was seen many times. This chain joins TRBV20-1 and TRBJ1-5; D unclear. The CDR3 spans 13 residues. Between the trimmed V and J ends, which lost 6 bases and 4 bases, there was a span of 13 bases. Germline CDR1 and CDR2: DFQATT and SNEGSKA (reference sequence). This CDR3 is CSARDPVNQPQHF. The CDR3 nucleotides read TGCAGTGCACGCGATCCTGTAAATCAGCCCCAGCATTTT.